Following are 7 T cell receptor beta chains from one sample sequenced in a study of blood T cells in healthy people across ages. PCR was performed a second time for about 7 to 12 cycles using a sample-barcoded 5' primer and a J-beta primer mix. TCRdb reprocessed the 5' RACE reads via MiXCR and lists one record per CDR3 protein. The sample yields around 1,800,000 distinct CDR3 sequences, more than 35% seen once. The sequencing input was blood. All receptors come from a human donor in good health.

This chain uses TRBV20-1 with TRBJ2-2; no firm D call. The CDR3 has 13 residues. CDR1 is DFQATT and CDR2 is SNEGSKA in the germline V gene (reference sequence). Between the trimmed V and J ends, which lost 1 base and 7 bases, there was a span of 10 bases. Here the CDR3 DNA reads TGCAGTGCTAGAGGGCCCCTTGGCGGGGAGCTGTTTTTT. Translating it yields CSARGPLGGELFF.

The chain has TRBV30 and TRBJ1-2, with D possibly matching TRBD1 (5 bases). The V and J ends lost 3 bases and 4 bases respectively, with 15 bases between them. Germline CDR1 and CDR2: GTSNPN and SVGIG (reference sequence). This CDR3 has 14 amino acids. Here the CDR3 reads CAWRDGGYFYGYTF. Written as DNA, the CDR3 is TGTGCCTGGAGGGACGGGGGTTACTTCTATGGCTACACCTTC.

This chain links TRBV20-1 with TRBJ2-5, with D tentatively TRBD2 (6 bases). This CDR3 has 14 residues. Looked up from germline, CDR1 is DFQATT and CDR2 is SNEGSKA (reference sequence). Trimming pared 2 bases from V and 5 bases from J, leaving 15 bases between. The CDR3: CSARRSGPRETQYF. The CDR3 nucleotides read TGCAGTGCTAGACGTAGCGGCCCTCGGGAGACCCAGTACTTC.

The chain has TRBV10-3 and TRBJ2-7; perhaps TRBD1 as D (6 bases). In germline, CDR1 is ENHRY, CDR2 SYGVKD. V was clipped by 2 bases and J by 12 bases, with 14 bases between them. The CDR3 totals 12 residues. The CDR3 region is CAISEATGPLYF. CDR3 nucleotides: TGTGCCATCAGTGAGGCTACAGGGCCCCTGTACTTC.

There are a few counts of this clonotype. The rearrangement uses TRBV5-6 and TRBJ2-7, with D possibly matching TRBD2 (6 bases). The CDR3 is 13 amino acids. In germline, CDR1 is SGHDT, CDR2 YYEEEE. V was trimmed by 3 bases and J by 0 bases, leaving 7 bases between them. The CDR3 reads CASSWGLSYEQYF. Here the CDR3 DNA reads TGTGCCAGCAGCTGGGGACTCTCCTACGAGCAGTACTTC.

This clonotype has more than one count but fewer than ten. The genes are TRBV4-3 and TRBJ1-2; TRBD1 matches at 10 bases. The V and J ends lost 3 bases and 6 bases, in that order; junction bases with no gene match: 4. The length of the CDR3 is 14 residues. Looked up from germline, CDR1 is LGHNA and CDR2 is YSLEER. CDR3 nucleotide sequence: TGCGCCAGCAGCCACTCCGGGACAGGGGATGGCTACACCTTC. Translating gives CASSHSGTGDGYTF.

This rearrangement joins TRBV5-1 to TRBJ2-4; no firm D call. The DNA end favors TRBJ2-7, so the J call may be wrong. The V gene's germline CDR1 is SGHRS and CDR2 YFSETQ. This CDR3 has 13 residues. CDR3 DNA sequence: TGCGCCAGCAGCCAGGACGTGACCTACGAGCAGTACTTC. Protein sequence: CASSQDVTYEQYF.